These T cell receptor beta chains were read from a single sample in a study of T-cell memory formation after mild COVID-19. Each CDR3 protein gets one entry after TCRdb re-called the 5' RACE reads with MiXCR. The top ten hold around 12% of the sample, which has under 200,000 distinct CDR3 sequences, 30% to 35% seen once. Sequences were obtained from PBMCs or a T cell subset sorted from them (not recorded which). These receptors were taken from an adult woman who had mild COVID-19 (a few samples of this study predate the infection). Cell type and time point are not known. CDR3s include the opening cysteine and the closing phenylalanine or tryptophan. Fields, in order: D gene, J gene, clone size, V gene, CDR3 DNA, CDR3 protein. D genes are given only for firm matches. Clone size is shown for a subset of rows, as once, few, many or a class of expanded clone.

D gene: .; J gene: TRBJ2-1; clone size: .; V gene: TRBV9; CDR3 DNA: TGTGCCAGCAGCGTAGTGGGAAGCTCCTACAATGAGCAGTTCTTC; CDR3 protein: CASSVVGSSYNEQFF
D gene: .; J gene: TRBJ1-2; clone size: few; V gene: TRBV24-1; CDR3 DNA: TGTGCCACCAGTGACTCACCAGAAGTCTATGGCTACACCTTC; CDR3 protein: CATSDSPEVYGYTF
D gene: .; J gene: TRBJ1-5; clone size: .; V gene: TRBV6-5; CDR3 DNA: TGTGCCAGCAGTTCCAGGGGCGAAATACAGCCCCAGCATTTT; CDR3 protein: CASSSRGEIQPQHF
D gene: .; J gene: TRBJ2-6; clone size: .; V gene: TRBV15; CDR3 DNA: TGTGCCACCAGCAGAGAACAGGGTTCTGGGGCCAACGTCCTGACTTTC; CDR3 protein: CATSREQGSGANVLTF
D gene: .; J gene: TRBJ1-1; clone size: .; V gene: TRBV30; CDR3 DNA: TGTGCCTGGAGTGTCCTAATGAACACTGAAGCTTTCTTT; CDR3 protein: CAWSVLMNTEAFF
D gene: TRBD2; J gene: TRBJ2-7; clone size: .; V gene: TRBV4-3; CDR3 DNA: TGCGCCAGCAGCCGCGGAGCGGGAGCACGGTGGAACGAGCAGTACTTC; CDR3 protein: CASSRGAGARWNEQYF
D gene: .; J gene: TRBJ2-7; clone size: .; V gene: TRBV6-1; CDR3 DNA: TGTGCCAGCAGTCCCATCTACGAGCAGTACTTC; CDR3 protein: CASSPIYEQYF
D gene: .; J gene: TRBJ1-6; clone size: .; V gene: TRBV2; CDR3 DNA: TGTGCCAGCAGCTTGGAGACAGGAAGAAATTCACCCCTCCACTTT; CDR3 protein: CASSLETGRNSPLHF
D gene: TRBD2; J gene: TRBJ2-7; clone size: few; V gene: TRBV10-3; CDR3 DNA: TGTGCCATCAGGTTAGCGGGAGGGCCCTACGAGCAGTACTTC; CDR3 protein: CAIRLAGGPYEQYF
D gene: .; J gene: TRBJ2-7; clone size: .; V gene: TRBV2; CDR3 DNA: TGTGCCAGCGGTTTAGCGGAGAGCTCCTACGAGCAGTACTTC; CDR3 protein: CASGLAESSYEQYF
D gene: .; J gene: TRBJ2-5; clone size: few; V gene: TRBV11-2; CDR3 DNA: TGTGCCAGCAGCTTGTACGGGGGTTTGGTAGAGACCCAGTACTTC; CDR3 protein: CASSLYGGLVETQYF
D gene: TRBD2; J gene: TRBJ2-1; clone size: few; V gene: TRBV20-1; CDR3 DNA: TGCAGTGCGCCCAGCGGGAGGCGGCCCAATGAGCAGTTCTTC; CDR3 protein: CSAPSGRRPNEQFF
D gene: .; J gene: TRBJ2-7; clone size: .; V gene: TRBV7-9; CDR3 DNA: TGTGCCAGCAGCGCAGGGAAGGGCTCCTACGAGCAGTACTTC; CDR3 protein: CASSAGKGSYEQYF
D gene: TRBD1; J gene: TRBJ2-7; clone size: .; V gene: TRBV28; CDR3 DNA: TGTGCCAGCAGTTTAGATAGGGGGCTGCGCGAGCAGTACTTC; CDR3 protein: CASSLDRGLREQYF
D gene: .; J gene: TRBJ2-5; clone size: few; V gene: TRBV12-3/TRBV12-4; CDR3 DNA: TGTGCCAGCAGGGGGGGACTTCTGTACCAAGAGACCCAGTACTTC; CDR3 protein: CASRGGLLYQETQYF
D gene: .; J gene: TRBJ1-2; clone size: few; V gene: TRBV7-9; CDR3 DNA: TGTGCCAGCAGCCTGAGTCGTGATGGCTACACCTTC; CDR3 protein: CASSLSRDGYTF
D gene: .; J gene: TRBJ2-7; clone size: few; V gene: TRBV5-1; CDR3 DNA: TGCGCCAGCAGCTTGGGAATGTCAGGTTGGATAGCTTACGAGCAGTACTTC; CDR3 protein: CASSLGMSGWIAYEQYF
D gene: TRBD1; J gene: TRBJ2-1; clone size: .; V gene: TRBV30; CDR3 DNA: TGTGCCTGGAGTGCTGGGACAGGGTTGGACAATGAGCAGTTCTTC; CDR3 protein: CAWSAGTGLDNEQFF
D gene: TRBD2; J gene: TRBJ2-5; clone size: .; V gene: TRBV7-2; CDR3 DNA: TGTGCCAGCAGCTTAACTCGCGGGGGGTCGGGGGAGACCCAGTACTTC; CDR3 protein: CASSLTRGGSGETQYF
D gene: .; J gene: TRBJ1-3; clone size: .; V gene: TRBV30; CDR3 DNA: TGTGCCTGGAGTGTATCTGGAAACACCATATATTTT; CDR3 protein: CAWSVSGNTIYF
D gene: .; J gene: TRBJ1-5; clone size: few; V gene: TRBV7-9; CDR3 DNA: TGTGCCAGCAGCCCCAGGGACAGCAATCAGCCCCAGCATTTT; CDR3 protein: CASSPRDSNQPQHF
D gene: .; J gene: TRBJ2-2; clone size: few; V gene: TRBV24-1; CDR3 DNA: TGTGCCACCAGTGAACCGGGCACCGGGGAGCTGTTTTTT; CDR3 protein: CATSEPGTGELFF
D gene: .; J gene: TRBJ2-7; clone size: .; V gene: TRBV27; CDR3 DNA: TGTGCCAGCGGATCAGGGAGAACCTACGAGCAGTACTTC; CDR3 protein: CASGSGRTYEQYF
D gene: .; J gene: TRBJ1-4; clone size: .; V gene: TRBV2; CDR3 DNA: TGTGCCAGCAGCCTCTGGGAAAAACTGTTTTTT; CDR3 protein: CASSLWEKLFF
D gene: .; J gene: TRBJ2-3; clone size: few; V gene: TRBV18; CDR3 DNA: TGTGCCAGCTCACCACGGCAGGTCGGGTTCACAGATACGCAGTATTTT; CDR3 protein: CASSPRQVGFTDTQYF
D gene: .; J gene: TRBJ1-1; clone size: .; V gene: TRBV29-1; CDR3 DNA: TGCAGCGCCGGGGCAGGGATGGACACTGAAGCTTTCTTT; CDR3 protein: CSAGAGMDTEAFF
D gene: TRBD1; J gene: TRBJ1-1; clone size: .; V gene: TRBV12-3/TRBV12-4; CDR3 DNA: TGTGCCAGCAGCCCAACACAGGGGGCGCGCACTGAAGCTTTCTTT; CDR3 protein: CASSPTQGARTEAFF
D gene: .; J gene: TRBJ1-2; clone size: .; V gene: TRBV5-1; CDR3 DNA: TGCGCCAGCAGCTTGGTTGGGACAAACAATAAGAGCTACACCTTC; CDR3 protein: CASSLVGTNNKSYTF
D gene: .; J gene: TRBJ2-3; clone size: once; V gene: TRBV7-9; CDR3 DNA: TGTGCCAGCAGCTCGGGACACTCTAGCACAGATACGCAGTATTTT; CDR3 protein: CASSSGHSSTDTQYF
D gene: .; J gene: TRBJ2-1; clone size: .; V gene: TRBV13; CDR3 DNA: TGTGCCAGCAGCTTAGCAGGGGCGGGCAATGAGCAGTTCTTC; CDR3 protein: CASSLAGAGNEQFF
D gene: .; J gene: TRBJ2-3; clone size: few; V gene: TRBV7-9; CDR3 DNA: TGTGCCAGCAGCTTAGAGGCGGGAAGCACAGATACGCAGTATTTT; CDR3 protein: CASSLEAGSTDTQYF
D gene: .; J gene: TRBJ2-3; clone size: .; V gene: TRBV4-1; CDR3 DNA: TGCGCCAGCAGCCAAGATTTGGGCAGCTTCACAGATACGCAGTATTTT; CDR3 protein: CASSQDLGSFTDTQYF
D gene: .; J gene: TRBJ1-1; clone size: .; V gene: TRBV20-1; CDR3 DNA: TGCAGTGCTAGCGATCTCGGGATTGCTGAAGCTTTCTTT; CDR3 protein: CSASDLGIAEAFF
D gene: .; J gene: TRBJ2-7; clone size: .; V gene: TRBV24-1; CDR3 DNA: TGTGCCACCAGTGATTCCGACAGCTACGAGCAGTACTTC; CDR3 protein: CATSDSDSYEQYF